What follows is one TCR beta chain and its context. Its antigen remains unknown. The study used a library that attached unique molecular identifiers to individual cDNA molecules. Per the authors' pipeline: TCRs per sample had a median of roughly 96,000 and ranged from about 23,224 to 700,000. TCRdb reprocessed the RACE reads with MiXCR, giving one entry per CDR3 protein. The V and J calls were not made by the authors but by TCRdb's processing. The data contain 350,000 to 450,000 distinct CDR3 sequences, about 5.1% of them singletons. This entry is derived from a study of human T cells and chemical hapten exposure. Study in general: Variability of per-sample TCR yields stemmed mainly from small differences in pooled library volume.

The length of the CDR3 is 16 residues. The germline gives CDR1 ENHRY, CDR2 SYGVKD. Trimming shortened V by 4 bases and J by 2 bases, and 15 bases separated the two germline ends. The time point denotes: pre-sensitization, week 0. Noted treatment: therapeutic diphenylcyclopropenone sensitization with weekly scalp DPC. Findings and caveats of the study: DPC sensitization did not alter TCRs above 1 in 1000 frequency.

The TCR was taken from a woman aged 50 to 65 with alopecia areata. Some clones in this sample may be carry-over from other donors' samples. The V and J genes are TRBV10-3 and TRBJ2-4; maybe TRBD2 (5 bases). This sample comprised whole blood, obtained in connection with sensitization to the hapten diphenylcyclopropenone (DPC). The CDR3 loop is CAISGAGSDSKNIQYF. CDR3 coding DNA: TGTGCCATCAGTGGGGCGGGCAGTGACTCCAAAAACATTCAGTACTTC.